This T cell receptor (beta chain) was sequenced in a study of T cell changes during pregnancy in multiple sclerosis. Here immunoSEQ multiplex PCR was the method, and the copy in TCRdb shows in-frame clones only, minus some. The sample holds about 40,000 clones, over 80% seen once. The V end was cut by 3 bases, the J end by 3 bases, with 15 bases between. This CDR3 is 15 amino acids long. Germline V CDR1 and CDR2: MGHDK, SYGVNS. V is TRBV25-1 and J is TRBJ2-7, with D possibly TRBD2 on 7 matching bases. The sequence was obtained from a female donor in good health, enrolled as a control in a pregnancy study. Sample: peripheral blood, taken in the first trimester of pregnancy. The CDR3 here is CASSESKGGNYEQYF. CDR3 DNA sequence: TGTGCCAGCAGTGAGTCGAAGGGGGGGAACTACGAGCAGTACTTC.